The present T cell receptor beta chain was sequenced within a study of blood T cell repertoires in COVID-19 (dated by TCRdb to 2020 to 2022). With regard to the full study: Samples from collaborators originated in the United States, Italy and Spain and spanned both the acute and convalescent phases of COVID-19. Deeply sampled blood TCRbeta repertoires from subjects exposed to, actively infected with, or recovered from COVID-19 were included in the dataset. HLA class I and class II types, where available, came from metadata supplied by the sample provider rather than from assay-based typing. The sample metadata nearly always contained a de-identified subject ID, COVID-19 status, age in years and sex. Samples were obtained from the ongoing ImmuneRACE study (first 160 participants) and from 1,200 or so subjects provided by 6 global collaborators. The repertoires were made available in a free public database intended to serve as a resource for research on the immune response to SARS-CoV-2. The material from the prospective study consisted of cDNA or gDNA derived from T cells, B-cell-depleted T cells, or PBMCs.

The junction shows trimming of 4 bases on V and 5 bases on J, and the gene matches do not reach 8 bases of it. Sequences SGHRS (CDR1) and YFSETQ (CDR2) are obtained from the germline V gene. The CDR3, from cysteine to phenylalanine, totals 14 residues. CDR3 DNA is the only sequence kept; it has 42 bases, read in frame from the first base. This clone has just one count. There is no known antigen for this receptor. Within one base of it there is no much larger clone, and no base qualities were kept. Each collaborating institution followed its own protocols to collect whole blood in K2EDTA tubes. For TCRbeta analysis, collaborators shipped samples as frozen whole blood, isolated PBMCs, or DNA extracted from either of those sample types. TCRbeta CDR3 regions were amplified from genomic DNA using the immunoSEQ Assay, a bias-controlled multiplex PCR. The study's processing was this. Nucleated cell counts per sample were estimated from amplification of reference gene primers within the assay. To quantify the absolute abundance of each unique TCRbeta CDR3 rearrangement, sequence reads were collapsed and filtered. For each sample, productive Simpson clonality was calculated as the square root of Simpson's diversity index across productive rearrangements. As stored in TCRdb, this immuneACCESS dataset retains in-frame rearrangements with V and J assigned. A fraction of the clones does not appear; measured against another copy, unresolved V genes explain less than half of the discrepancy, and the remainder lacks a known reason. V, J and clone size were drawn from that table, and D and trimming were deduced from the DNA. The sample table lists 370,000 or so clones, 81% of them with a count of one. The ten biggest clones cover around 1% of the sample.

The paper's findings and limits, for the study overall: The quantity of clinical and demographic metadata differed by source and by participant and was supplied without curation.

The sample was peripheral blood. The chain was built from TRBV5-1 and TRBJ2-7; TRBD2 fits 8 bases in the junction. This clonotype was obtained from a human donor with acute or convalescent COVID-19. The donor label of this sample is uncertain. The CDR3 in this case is CASSPGPGGDEQYF. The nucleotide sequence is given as TGCGCCAGCAGCCCGGGACCGGGGGGGGACGAGCAGTACTTC. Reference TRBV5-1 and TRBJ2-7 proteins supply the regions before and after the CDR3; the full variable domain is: KAGVTQTPRYLIKTRGQQVTLSCSPISGHRSVSWYQQTPGQGLQFLFEYFSETQRNKGNFPGRFSGRQFSNSRSEMNVSTLELGDSALYLCASSPGPGGDEQYFGPGTRLTVT.